This T cell receptor beta chain was captured in a study of blood T cell repertoires in COVID-19. Trimming cost V 7 bases and J 4 bases, with 16 bases left between them. The CDR3 contains 15 residues. Germline V gene lookup returns CDR1 LNHNV and CDR2 YYDKDF (reference sequence). In the study's own analysis: From reference gene primer amplification, estimates of nucleated cell counts were derived. Method: immunoSEQ multiplex PCR; TCRdb's copy keeps in-frame clones and lacks some. V and J calls and clone size are as listed in that table; D and trimming were resolved from the DNA. Seen here are a few hundred thousand clones, 70% to 85% observed once, and the top ten hold roughly 10%.

The sequence was collected from a man older than 75 with acute or convalescent COVID-19. Sequenced sample: peripheral blood. The chain links TRBV15 to TRBJ1-4, with D unclear. The CDR3 bases are TGTGCCACCACCCCGAGGAGCTCGTATAATGAAAAACTGTTTTTT. Protein: CATTPRSSYNEKLFF.